The 19 T cell receptor beta chains below all came from one sample that was sequenced in a study of T cell repertoires in cytomegalovirus infection. The antigens of these receptors remain unknown. Each CDR3 protein is one row after TCRdb ran MiXCR on the reads. The sample holds approximately 910,000 distinct CDR3 sequences, less than 35% seen once. The sample here was cultured CD8+ T cells from PBMCs, taken from culture after CMV antigen stimulation. These receptors came from a human donor in good health (CMV status not recorded). Some clones in this sample may be carry-over from other donors' samples.

This sequence joins TRBV5-1 and TRBJ1-2; tentatively, D is TRBD1 (5 bases). Germline assignment: CDR1 SGHRS and CDR2 YFSETQ. The length of the CDR3 is 11 residues. Trimming shortened V by 6 bases and J by 5 bases, and 8 bases separated the two germline ends. CDR3 in amino acids: CASKGAYGYTF. Written as DNA, the CDR3 is TGCGCCAGCAAAGGGGCGTATGGCTACACCTTC.

This clonotype was counted a few times. This chain joins TRBV6-5 and TRBJ1-2; no firm D call. CDR1 is MNHEY, CDR2 SVGAGI, per germline. This CDR3 contains 13 residues. V lost 11 bases to trimming and J lost 8 bases, with 21 bases between them. CDR3 DNA sequence: TGTGCCGTCCGGCTGATAAGTGGGGAAGGCTACACCTTC. As protein: CAVRLISGEGYTF.

The chain employs TRBV12-3 or TRBV12-4 and TRBJ1-2; the D gene is possibly TRBD1 (5 bases). This CDR3 spans 15 amino acids. Trimming stripped 6 bases from V and 4 bases from J, with 18 bases between. Here the CDR3 DNA reads TGTGCCAGCAGCCCGCCCGGCAGGGCCTTCTATGGCTACACCTTC. Its translation: CASSPPGRAFYGYTF.

Only a few counts were recorded for this clonotype. The chain couples TRBV27 to TRBJ1-6, with D perhaps matching TRBD1 (6 bases). Germline values: CDR1 MNHEY, CDR2 SMNVEV (reference sequence). CDR3 length: 15 amino acids. Trimming pared 2 bases from V and 10 bases from J, leaving 15 bases between. CDR3: CASSLVGAARSPLHF. In nucleotides, the CDR3 is TGTGCCAGCAGTTTAGTGGGGGCTGCGCGGTCACCCCTCCACTTT.

This clonotype appeared a few times. The gene calls are TRBV10-3 and TRBJ2-7; D may be TRBD1 (5 bases). With 3 bases removed from V and 3 bases from J, the gap between germline ends came to 9 bases. The CDR3 is 13 amino acids. From germline, CDR1 is ENHRY and CDR2 SYGVKD. The CDR3 DNA sequence: TGTGCCATCAGTGATGCAGGGAACTACGAGCAGTACGTC. Protein product: CAISDAGNYEQYV.

CDR3 amino acids: CSARRGRYQETQYF. The CDR3, as DNA: TGCAGTGCTAGAAGAGGGCGGTACCAAGAGACCCAGTACTTC. J is TRBJ2-5 and V is TRBV20-1, with a weak D call TRBD2 (5 bases). Germline V gene sequence: CDR1 DFQATT, CDR2 SNEGSKA (reference sequence). Trimming removed 2 bases from V and 0 bases from J, with 10 bases in between. CDR3 size: 14 residues.

This clonotype was seen a few times. V gene TRBV10-3 combines with J gene TRBJ1-1; D gene ambiguous. Germline loops: CDR1 ENHRY, CDR2 SYGVKD. The CDR3 has 14 amino acids. V was trimmed by 6 bases and J by 1 base, leaving 12 bases between them. CDR3 coding DNA: TGTGCCATCAGGGGAAGTACACCGAACACTGAAGCTTTCTTT. Amino acid sequence: CAIRGSTPNTEAFF.

This clonotype was detected only a few times. This chain connects TRBV13 to TRBJ2-7, with D perhaps assigned TRBD1 or TRBD2 (7 bases each). The CDR3 loop spans 17 amino acids. The germline V gene encodes CDR1 PRHDT and CDR2 FYEKMQ (reference sequence). V lost 2 bases and J lost 5, with 22 bases in between. The CDR3, as DNA: TGTGCCAGCAGCTTAAAGGGGGGGGTTCTCCAGGGGGACGAGCAGTACTTC. It encodes CASSLKGGVLQGDEQYF.

This clonotype was seen a few times. The CDR3 sequence is CASSLVLHSKVGGYTF. CDR3 in DNA: TGTGCCAGCAGCTTAGTCCTGCACAGTAAGGTCGGTGGCTACACCTTC. The V call is TRBV7-3, the J call TRBJ1-2, with D unclear. This CDR3 is 16 amino acids long. Trimming cost V 2 bases and J 7 bases, with 20 bases left between them. Germline CDR1 reads SGHTA; CDR2 reads FQGTGA.

This clonotype turned up a few times. The chain uses TRBV7-9 and TRBJ1-4; D is perhaps TRBD1 (6 bases). Germline V CDR1 and CDR2: SEHNR, FQNEAQ (reference sequence). The CDR3 is 16 residues long. V was trimmed by 5 bases and J by 0 bases, leaving 13 bases between them. CDR3: CASSAGQLSTNEKLFF. CDR3 coding DNA: TGTGCCAGCAGCGCCGGACAGCTTTCAACTAATGAAAAACTGTTTTTT.

The CDR3 region has the DNA TGCGCCACCTCCGGGATAGAGGACTACGAGCAGTACTTC. This encodes CATSGIEDYEQYF. The chain employs TRBV10-2 and TRBJ2-7, with D possibly being TRBD2 (5 bases). Germline V gene sequence: CDR1 WSHSY, CDR2 SAAADI. The CDR3 has 13 amino acids. Between the trimmed V and J ends, which lost 10 bases and 3 bases, there was a span of 16 bases.

The V and J genes are TRBV7-9 and TRBJ2-3, with D unclear. V lost 5 bases and J lost 4, with 10 bases in between. The CDR3 is 13 residues long. Germline loops: CDR1 SEHNR, CDR2 FQNEAQ (reference sequence). DNA of the CDR3: TGTGCCAGCAGCCCCCCCCCAGCAGATACGCAGTATTTT. This codes for CASSPPPADTQYF.

The J gene is TRBJ1-2, the V gene TRBV12-3 or TRBV12-4; maybe TRBD1 (5 bases). The CDR3 has 16 residues. Between the trimmed V and J ends, which lost 5 bases and 4 bases, there was a span of 20 bases. CDR3 nucleotide sequence: TGTGCCAGCAGTCCTGACAGCTCCCCACTCTCCTATGGCTACACCTTC. It codes for CASSPDSSPLSYGYTF.

This clonotype has a count of ten or more. This chain connects TRBV7-2 to TRBJ2-1; 11 nucleotides match TRBD2. The germline V gene encodes CDR1 SGHTA and CDR2 FQGNSA. The length of the CDR3 is 17 residues. After removal of 3 bases from V and 7 bases from J, the junction contained 11 bases not matched to a gene. The CDR3 coding sequence is TGTGCCAGCAGCTTCTTAATTAGCGGGGGGGAAGGGAATGAGCAGTTCTTC. Translating it yields CASSFLISGGEGNEQFF.

The rearrangement uses TRBV3-1 and TRBJ2-2, with 9 bases that match TRBD2. The V gene's germline CDR1 is LGHDT and CDR2 YNNKEL (reference sequence). This CDR3 is built from 18 residues. After removal of 4 bases from V and 0 bases from J, the junction contained 9 bases not matched to a gene. The CDR3 DNA reads TGTGCCAGCAGCCCGCTGGGTAGCGGGGGTGCGAACACCGGGGAGCTGTTTTTT. It translates to CASSPLGSGGANTGELFF.

This sequence joins TRBV15 and TRBJ2-2, with 10 bases fitting TRBD1. CDR1 LNHNV and CDR2 YYDKDF come from the germline V gene (reference sequence). CDR3 size: 14 residues. V shed 8 bases, J shed 3 bases, and the junction held 3 bases outside the gene matches. For the CDR3, the DNA is TGTGCCACCGAAGGACAGGGGGACACCGGGGAGCTGTTTTTT. It encodes CATEGQGDTGELFF.

The chain's CDR3 is CASSFGAATDTQYF. The CDR3 DNA follows: TGTGCCAGCAGTTTTGGAGCCGCGACAGATACGCAGTATTTT. V is TRBV27 and J is TRBJ2-3; D is undetermined. V lost 3 bases, J lost 3 bases, and 10 bases lay in between. Germline lookup yields CDR1 MNHEY and CDR2 SMNVEV (reference sequence). The CDR3 runs 14 residues.

The chain's CDR3 is CASLLGEPAGVLTF. The CDR3 region has the DNA TGTGCCAGCTTACTTGGGGAGCCCGCCGGCGTCCTGACTTTC. This chain connects TRBV6-1 to TRBJ2-6; D perhaps matches TRBD2 (5 bases). There are 14 residues in the CDR3. V was pared by 8 bases and J by 12 bases, with 20 bases between. Germline loops: CDR1 MNHNS, CDR2 SASEGT.

This clonotype was observed a handful of times. The rearrangement links TRBV27 to TRBJ1-2, with TRBD1 matching 7 bases. This CDR3 has 14 residues. The germline gives CDR1 MNHEY, CDR2 SMNVEV (reference sequence). Trimming removed 6 bases from V and 4 bases from J; junction bases left unmatched: 8. CDR3 sequence: CASRGQGEVYGYTF. The CDR3 bases are TGTGCCAGCAGGGGTCAGGGGGAGGTCTATGGCTACACCTTC.